A selection of T cell receptor beta chains follows, all from one sample in a study of cytomegalovirus exposure and HLA in healthy donors. Repertoires were generated with immunoSEQ multiplex PCR, while TCRdb's copy carries only in-frame clones and drops some. The sample lists over 200,000 clones; over 75% were seen once. The specimen sequenced was PBMCs. The receptor set was obtained from a woman aged 18-35 years in good health and CMV-seropositive. Each CDR3 is given with its conserved first and last residue. The D gene is left open where the match is weak. Expanded clones are given a class, and other clones once, few, many or no size at all.

CASSVTDNPNTGELFF	TGTGCCAGCAGCGTAACCGACAACCCGAACACCGGGGAGCTGTTTTTT	TRBV9	TRBJ2-2	-	-
CASSVGQGRSAFF	TGCGCCAGCAGCGTAGGACAGGGTAGGTCAGCTTTCTTT	TRBV5-1	TRBJ1-1	once	TRBD1
CASSFGGDSYNEQFF	TGTGCCAGCAGTTTCGGCGGGGACTCCTACAATGAGCAGTTCTTC	TRBV27	TRBJ2-1	-	-
CASSVSQGNTGELFF	TGTGCCAGCAGCGTGAGTCAGGGGAACACCGGGGAGCTGTTTTTT	TRBV9	TRBJ2-2	-	-
CASSLGGGSEAFF	TGTGCCAGCAGCTTAGGGGGGGGTAGTGAAGCTTTCTTT	TRBV13	TRBJ1-1	-	-
CASILREGLTDTQYF	TGTGCCAGTATTCTGCGGGAGGGCTTAACAGATACGCAGTATTTT	TRBV19	TRBJ2-3	-	TRBD2
CASLTGDTQYF	TGTGCCAGCTTAACGGGGGATACGCAGTATTTT	TRBV27	TRBJ2-3	-	-
CSRGRTDTQYF	TGCAGTAGGGGGCGAACAGATACGCAGTATTTT	TRBV29-1	TRBJ2-3	-	TRBD1
CSADGDYGYTF	TGCAGTGCCGACGGAGACTATGGCTACACCTTC	TRBV20-1	TRBJ1-2	-	-
CAWRGTGGRSRLGEQFF	TGTGCCTGGAGGGGGACAGGGGGCAGGTCACGTCTCGGTGAGCAGTTCTTC	TRBV30	TRBJ2-1	once	TRBD1